Only a few counts were recorded for the clone carrying this TCR beta chain. Between the trimmed V and J ends, which lost 7 bases and 1 base, there was a span of 10 bases. Germline values: CDR1 ENHRY, CDR2 SYGVKD. This CDR3 contains 13 residues. The source of the sample is a study of technical replicates of blood from a handful of donors. Generated by immunoSEQ multiplex PCR, the TCRdb table keeps only in-frame clones and is missing some. Seen here are 55,000 to 75,000 clones, approximately 94% observed once, and the top ten hold around 2.9%. The chain couples TRBV10-3 to TRBJ1-1; weak D call: TRBD1 (6 bases). Material for sequencing was PBMCs. This sequence was found in a human donor in good health. Some clones in this sample may be carry-over from other donors' samples. The CDR3 sequence is CAIKGVGNTEAFF. DNA of the CDR3: TGTGCCATCAAGGGGGTGGGGAACACTGAAGCTTTCTTT.